Presented here are 7 T cell receptor beta chains from one specimen sequenced in a study of blood T cell repertoires in COVID-19. The protocol was immunoSEQ multiplex PCR, while the TCRdb copy is restricted to in-frame clones and leaves out a portion. Found here are roughly 200,000 clones, around 90% of them singletons; the top ten hold 0.55% to 0.8%. Sequenced sample: peripheral blood. Receptors originate from a man aged 45-65 years with acute or convalescent COVID-19.

The CDR3 DNA follows: TGCGCCAGCAGCTTGGAGAATCTTGGACTAGCGCACTACGAGCAGTACTTC. This translates into CASSLENLGLAHYEQYF. The chain is built from TRBV5-1 and TRBJ2-7; 9 bases are a match to TRBD2. The CDR3 is 17 amino acids. V lost 0 bases to trimming and J lost 3 bases; unmatched junction nucleotides: 10. Germline values: CDR1 SGHRS, CDR2 YFSETQ.

This clone has only one observation. V and J are TRBV28 and TRBJ2-3; 9 positions agree with TRBD2. The ends lost 3 bases at V and 9 bases at J; junction bases unmatched: 19. The CDR3 has 18 residues. Germline V gene lookup returns CDR1 MDHEN and CDR2 SYDVKM. CDR3 amino acids: CASSLSVGLGTSLSTQYF. The DNA for the CDR3 is TGTGCCAGCAGTTTGTCTGTCGGGCTGGGGACTAGCCTCAGCACGCAGTATTTT. The entire variable domain, with the rest obtained from reference TRBV28 and TRBJ2-3, is as follows: DVKVTQSSRYLVKRTGEKVFLECVQDMDHENMFWYRQDPGLGLRLIYFSYDVKMKEKGDIPEGYSVSREKKERFSLILESASTNQTSMYLCASSLSVGLGTSLSTQYFGPGTRLTVL.

The chain employs TRBV5-8 and TRBJ1-1; 9 bases agree with TRBD1. V was clipped by 2 bases and J by 5 bases; unmatched bases: 10. The CDR3 spans 16 residues. Germline lookup yields CDR1 SGHTS and CDR2 YDEGEE. The CDR3 region has the DNA TGTGCCAGCAGCTTTTTGGGACAGGGTCGTTATACTGAAGCTTTCTTT. Amino acid sequence: CASSFLGQGRYTEAFF.

The genes are TRBV28 and TRBJ1-3; D may be TRBD1 (5 bases). CDR3 length: 14 amino acids. Germline V CDR1 and CDR2: MDHEN, SYDVKM. Between the trimmed V and J ends, which lost 7 bases and 2 bases, there was a span of 12 bases. CDR3 sequence reads: CASTMGQAGNTIYF. DNA of the CDR3: TGTGCCAGCACTATGGGGCAGGCTGGAAACACCATATATTTT. The entire variable domain, with the rest obtained from reference TRBV28 and TRBJ1-3, is as follows: DVKVTQSSRYLVKRTGEKVFLECVQDMDHENMFWYRQDPGLGLRLIYFSYDVKMKEKGDIPEGYSVSREKKERFSLILESASTNQTSMYLCASTMGQAGNTIYFGEGSWLTVV.

This chain links TRBV19 with TRBJ2-3, with 11 bases lining up with TRBD1. Unmatched junction bases numbered 10, after V lost 9 bases and J lost 2 bases. The CDR3 is made up of 16 amino acids. Germline CDR1 is LNHDA and CDR2 is SQIVND (reference sequence). In DNA, the CDR3 is TGTGCCAGCCAGGACAGGGGGCGAGGACACACAGATACGCAGTATTTT. Its protein is CASQDRGRGHTDTQYF.

The rearrangement links TRBV7-8 to TRBJ2-3, with 7 bases that match TRBD1. The junction had 14 bases not matched to a gene; V was cut back by 5 bases and J by 0 bases. CDR1 SGHVS and CDR2 FQNEAQ come from the germline V gene. The CDR3 totals 18 residues. The CDR3 loop reads CASSQRKTGTSSTDTQYF. For the CDR3, the DNA is TGTGCCAGCAGCCAGAGAAAGACAGGGACCTCGAGCACAGATACGCAGTATTTT. Supplemented by reference TRBV7-8 and TRBJ2-3, the full variable domain reads GAGVSQSPRYKVAKRGQDVALRCDPISGHVSLFWYQQALGQGPEFLTYFQNEAQLDKSGLPSDRFFAERPEGSVSTLKIQRTQQEDSAVYLCASSQRKTGTSSTDTQYFGPGTRLTVL.

V is TRBV28 and J is TRBJ1-3; the D is unclear. The germline CDR1 and CDR2 sequences are MDHEN and SYDVKM. There are 15 residues in the CDR3. V was cut by 3 bases and J by 0 bases, with 9 bases left in between. This CDR3 reads CASSFTRASGNTIYF. In DNA form, the CDR3 reads TGTGCCAGCAGTTTTACTCGCGCCTCTGGAAACACCATATATTTT.